This T cell receptor (beta chain) was identified during a study of CD8+CD57+ T cells in acquired aplastic anemia. Study at large: Across the sorted CD4+ and CD8+ cells, DNA amounts averaged 3.2 ug.

Investigators profiled TCR beta VDJ and CDR3 from genomic DNA template. One entry per CDR3 protein results from TCRdb running MiXCR on the reads. The repertoire holds 150,000 to 170,000 distinct CDR3 sequences, with about 52% as singletons. The germline CDR1 and CDR2 sequences are LNHDA and SQIVND (reference sequence). V was clipped by 6 bases and J by 4 bases, with 12 bases between them. The CDR3 spans 13 residues. Points from the study as a whole: Patients and controls were found to share 25 to 35 CD8+ CDR3 sequences.

Before being chosen for sequencing, patients had shown CD8+CD57+ cell expansion by flow cytometry. Severe acquired aplastic anemia was diagnosed in all patients. Blood sampling was performed on the patients, and none of them had received therapy by then. Points on this clonotype: What it recognizes is unknown.

The specimen sequenced was sorted CD4+, CD8+, or CD8+CD57+ T cells (not recorded which) from PBMCs. The origin of this receptor is a human donor with aplastic anemia. V gene TRBV19 combines with J gene TRBJ2-5; TRBD1 might be the D (5 bases). The chain's CDR3 is CASRGRAAETQYF. CDR3 coding DNA: TGTGCCAGTAGGGGCAGGGCGGCAGAGACCCAGTACTTC. Combining the CDR3 with reference TRBV19 and TRBJ2-5 gives the whole variable domain DGGITQSPKYLFRKEGQNVTLSCEQNLNHDAMYWYRQDPGQGLRLIYYSQIVNDFQKGDIAEGYSVSREKKESFPLTVTSAQKNPTAFYLCASRGRAAETQYFGPGTRLLVL.